This TCR beta chain was sequenced for a study of T cells after posttransplantation cyclophosphamide. The protocol was immunoSEQ multiplex PCR, while the TCRdb copy is restricted to in-frame clones and leaves out a portion. The sample has some 4,200 clones; about 79% are singletons. V lost 0 bases and J lost 5; bases outside the gene matches: 9. The germline CDR1 and CDR2 sequences are SGHRS and YFSETQ. CDR3 length: 16 amino acids. On this clone itself: The target antigen is unknown.

Findings and caveats of the study: Donor CD8+ memory clones often dominated recipient blood repertoires at later times.

Busulfan-fludarabine conditioning, marrow transplant, and cyclophosphamide on days +3 and +4 were administered. This TCR was sampled from a male patient aged 40-50 years who received an allogeneic stem cell transplant from a related donor, was CMV-positive, and had acute and chronic GVHD. The graft donor may account for some of the T cells. The chain recombines TRBV5-1 with TRBJ2-5, with TRBD1 matching 8 bases. The sample was PBMCs, taken after allogeneic stem cell transplant with posttransplant cyclophosphamide. CDR3 bases: TGCGCCAGCAGCTTGGGGCCGGGCAGGGGGCTCGAGACCCAGTACTTC. Encoded protein: CASSLGPGRGLETQYF.